These 12 T cell receptor beta chains share one sample of origin, sequenced in a study of cytomegalovirus exposure and HLA in healthy donors. The PCR was carried out with 60 Vbeta primers and 13 Jbeta primers. Repertoires were generated with immunoSEQ multiplex PCR, while TCRdb's copy carries only in-frame clones and drops some. The sample holds around 180,000 clones; approximately 85% are singletons and the top ten take around 1.9%. The sequencing input was PBMCs. The receptors here all came from a man aged 18 to 30 in good health and CMV-seronegative.

The CDR3 DNA reads TGCAGTGCTGAGGAGAAAGAGACCCAGTACTTC. Translation: CSAEEKETQYF. V usage is TRBV20-1 and J usage is TRBJ2-5; D ambiguous. The V end was cut by 5 bases, the J end by 3 bases, with 7 bases between. Germline loops: CDR1 DFQATT, CDR2 SNEGSKA (reference sequence). The CDR3 runs to 11 residues.

The chain combines TRBV2 with TRBJ2-5; 11 bases are a match to TRBD2. CDR1 and CDR2 from the germline V gene are SNHLY and FYNNEI. J lost 5 bases, V lost 1 base, and 15 bases had no gene match. This CDR3 region has 19 residues. CDR3 DNA: TGTGCCAGCAGTGAAGGCAGGCTAGCGGGGGGCCCGGCCCGGGAGACCCAGTACTTC. Translation: CASSEGRLAGGPARETQYF.

The rearrangement links TRBV10-3 to TRBJ2-2; 9 bases align to TRBD1. Trimming took 0 bases from V and 6 from J; bases not matched to a gene: 5. The CDR3 runs 16 residues. Germline V gene sequence: CDR1 ENHRY, CDR2 SYGVKD. CDR3 in amino acids: CAISESITGGSGELFF. In DNA form, the CDR3 reads TGTGCCATCAGTGAGTCGATAACAGGGGGCTCCGGGGAGCTGTTTTTT.

The chain recombines TRBV2 with TRBJ2-1; the D gene is possibly TRBD2 (5 bases). V was clipped by 8 bases and J by 6 bases, with 23 bases between them. The CDR3 sequence is 16 residues long. CDR1 is SNHLY, CDR2 FYNNEI, per germline. The CDR3 nucleotides read TGTGCCAGCCTCCCGGGATGGAGACCCCGCCTCAATGAGCAGTTCTTC. Protein sequence: CASLPGWRPRLNEQFF. Based on the CDR3 plus reference TRBV2 and TRBJ2-1, the full variable domain is EPEVTQTPSHQVTQMGQEVILRCVPISNHLYFYWYRQILGQKVEFLVSFYNNEISEKSEIFDDQFSVERPDGSNFTLKIRSTKLEDSAMYFCASLPGWRPRLNEQFFGPGTRLTVL.

This clone occurred a few times. The V call is TRBV4-2, the J call TRBJ2-1; TRBD2 aligns across 7 bases. CDR3 length equals 12 residues. V shed 5 bases and J 6 bases; nucleotides not matched to a gene: 1. The germline gives CDR1 LGHNA, CDR2 YNFKEQ. CDR3 nucleotides: TGTGCCAGCAGCGGGACTACCAATGAGCAGTTCTTC. This gives the protein CASSGTTNEQFF.

This rearrangement joins TRBV2 to TRBJ2-3; D is ambiguous. This CDR3 region has 14 residues. Germline CDR1 is SNHLY and CDR2 is FYNNEI. V lost 3 bases, J lost 0 bases, and 7 bases lay in between. The DNA for the CDR3 is TGTGCCAGCAGTGAGTTTTCTAGCACAGATACGCAGTATTTT. Translation gives CASSEFSSTDTQYF.

This clone showed up just a few times. Written as DNA, the CDR3 is TGTGCCAGCAGCCCAACGGTAGGGAGCAAGACAGATACGCAGTATTTT. Residues: CASSPTVGSKTDTQYF. This chain uses TRBV5-6 with TRBJ2-3, with D tentatively TRBD2 (5 bases). CDR1 is SGHDT and CDR2 is YYEEEE in the germline V gene. The V and J ends lost 4 bases and 3 bases respectively, with 18 bases between them. The CDR3 sequence is 16 residues long. Full variable domain (outside the CDR3, taken from reference TRBV5-6 and TRBJ2-3): DAGVTQSPTHLIKTRGQQVTLRCSPKSGHDTVSWYQQALGQGPQFIFQYYEEEERQRGNFPDRFSGHQFPNYSSELNVNALLLGDSALYLCASSPTVGSKTDTQYFGPGTRLTVL.

This chain links TRBV11-2 with TRBJ1-2, with unresolved D. The CDR3 has 16 residues. Per germline, CDR1 SGHAT and CDR2 FQNNGV. Trimming removed 4 bases from V and 3 bases from J, with 18 bases in between. DNA of the CDR3: TGTGCCAGCAGCTCAGCTGCCCCGGGTGGGTACTATGGCTACACCTTC. It yields the protein CASSSAAPGGYYGYTF.

The chain combines TRBV7-6 with TRBJ2-5; 11 positions agree with TRBD2. This CDR3 is built from 17 residues. Trimming at V came to 0 bases and at J to 5 bases, leaving 8 bases not matched to a gene. In germline, CDR1 is SGHVS, CDR2 FNYEAQ. CDR3: CASSLAAGTSGFETQYF. The CDR3 region has the DNA TGTGCCAGCAGCTTAGCGGCGGGGACTAGCGGATTTGAGACCCAGTACTTC.

Only one count was recorded for this clone. The rearrangement uses TRBV5-1 and TRBJ1-5; D unresolved. V was pared by 0 bases and J by 4 bases, with 5 bases between. The CDR3 contains 13 residues. Germline lookup yields CDR1 SGHRS and CDR2 YFSETQ. Here the CDR3 reads CASSLAENQPQHF. For the CDR3, the DNA is TGCGCCAGCAGCTTGGCAGAAAATCAGCCCCAGCATTTT.

In this sample, this clone turned up a few times. This chain joins TRBV6-6 and TRBJ2-7; TRBD2 aligns across 7 bases. There are 16 residues in the CDR3. Germline trimming cut 5 bases from V and 0 bases from J; bases unmatched to any gene: 10. Germline V CDR1 and CDR2: MNHNY, SVGAGI (reference sequence). The CDR3 sequence is CASSPPGGLHSYEQYF. CDR3 sequence (DNA): TGTGCCAGCAGTCCCCCGGGAGGACTACACTCCTACGAGCAGTACTTC.

The rearrangement links TRBV5-1 to TRBJ2-6, with D possibly being TRBD1 (6 bases). V gave up 4 bases and J gave up 0 bases, with 8 bases separating them. The CDR3 sequence is 15 residues long. Germline V gene sequence: CDR1 SGHRS, CDR2 YFSETQ. CDR3 amino acids: CASSGGGSGANVLTF. The CDR3 DNA is TGCGCCAGCAGCGGGGGCGGCTCTGGGGCCAACGTCCTGACTTTC.